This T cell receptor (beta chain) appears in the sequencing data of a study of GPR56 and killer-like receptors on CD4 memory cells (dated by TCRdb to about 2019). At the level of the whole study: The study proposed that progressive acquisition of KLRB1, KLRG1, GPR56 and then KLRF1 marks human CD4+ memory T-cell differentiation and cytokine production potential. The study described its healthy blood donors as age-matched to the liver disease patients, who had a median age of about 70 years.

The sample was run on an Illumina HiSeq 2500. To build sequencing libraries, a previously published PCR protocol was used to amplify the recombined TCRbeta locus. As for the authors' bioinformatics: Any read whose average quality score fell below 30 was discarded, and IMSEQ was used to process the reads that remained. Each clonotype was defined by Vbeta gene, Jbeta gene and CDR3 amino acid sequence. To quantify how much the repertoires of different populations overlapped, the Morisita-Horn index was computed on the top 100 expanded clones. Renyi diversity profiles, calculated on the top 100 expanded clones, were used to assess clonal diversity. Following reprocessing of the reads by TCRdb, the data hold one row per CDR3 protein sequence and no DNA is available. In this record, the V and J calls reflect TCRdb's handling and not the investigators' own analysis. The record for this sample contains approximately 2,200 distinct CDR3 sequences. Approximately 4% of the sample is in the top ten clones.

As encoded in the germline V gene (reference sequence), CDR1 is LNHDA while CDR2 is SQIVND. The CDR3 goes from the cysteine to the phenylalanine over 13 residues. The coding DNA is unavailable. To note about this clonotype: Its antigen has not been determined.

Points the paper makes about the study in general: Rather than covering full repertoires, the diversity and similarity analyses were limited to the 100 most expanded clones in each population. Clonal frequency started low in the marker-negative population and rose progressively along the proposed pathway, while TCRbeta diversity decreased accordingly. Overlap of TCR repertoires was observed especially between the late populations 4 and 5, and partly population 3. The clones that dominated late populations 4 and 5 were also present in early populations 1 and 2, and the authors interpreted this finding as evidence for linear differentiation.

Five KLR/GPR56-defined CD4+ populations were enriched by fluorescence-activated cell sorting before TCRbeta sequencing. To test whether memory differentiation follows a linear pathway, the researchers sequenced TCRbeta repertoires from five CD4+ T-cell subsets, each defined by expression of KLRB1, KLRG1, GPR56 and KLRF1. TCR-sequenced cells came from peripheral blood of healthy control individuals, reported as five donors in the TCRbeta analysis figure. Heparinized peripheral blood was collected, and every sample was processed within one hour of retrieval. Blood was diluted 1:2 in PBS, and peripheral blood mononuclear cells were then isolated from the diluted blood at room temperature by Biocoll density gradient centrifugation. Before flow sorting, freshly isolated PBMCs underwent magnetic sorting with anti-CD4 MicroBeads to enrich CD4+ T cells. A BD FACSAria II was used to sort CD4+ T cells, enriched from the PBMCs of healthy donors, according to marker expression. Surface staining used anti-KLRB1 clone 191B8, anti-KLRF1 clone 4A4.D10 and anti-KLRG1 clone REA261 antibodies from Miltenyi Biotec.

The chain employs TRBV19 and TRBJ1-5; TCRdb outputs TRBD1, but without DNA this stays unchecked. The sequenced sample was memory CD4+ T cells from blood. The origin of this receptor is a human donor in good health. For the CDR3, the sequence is CASGQGPYQPQHF.